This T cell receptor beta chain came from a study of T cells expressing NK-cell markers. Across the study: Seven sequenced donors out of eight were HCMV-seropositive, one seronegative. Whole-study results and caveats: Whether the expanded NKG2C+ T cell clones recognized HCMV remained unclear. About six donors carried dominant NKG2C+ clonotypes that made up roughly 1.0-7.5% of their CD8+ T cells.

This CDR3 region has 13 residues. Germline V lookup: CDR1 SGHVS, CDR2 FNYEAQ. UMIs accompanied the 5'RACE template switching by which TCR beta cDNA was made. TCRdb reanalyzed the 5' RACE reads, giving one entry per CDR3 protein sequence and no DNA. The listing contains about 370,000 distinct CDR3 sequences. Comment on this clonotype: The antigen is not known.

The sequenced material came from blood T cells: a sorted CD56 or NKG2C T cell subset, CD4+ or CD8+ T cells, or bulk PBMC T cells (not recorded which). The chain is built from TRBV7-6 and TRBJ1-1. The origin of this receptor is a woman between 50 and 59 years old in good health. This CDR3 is CASSRVGVTEAFF.